This TCR beta chain was documented in a study of cytomegalovirus exposure and HLA in healthy donors. Turning to the study itself: The roughly 120 validation repertoires, a later analysis reported, used the same platform as the 600 to 700 first-cohort repertoires. Study outcomes and limitations: The study put about 180 TCR beta chains on its list as cytomegalovirus-associated. According to a subsequent analysis, TCR clusters identified in the first cohort showed a tendency to co-occur across the approximately 120 validation repertoires.

The CDR3 has 15 amino acids. V lost 3 bases and J lost 1, with 12 bases in between. In germline, CDR1 is MGHRA, CDR2 YSYEKL. Using immunoSEQ multiplex PCR, the repertoire was profiled, and TCRdb retains in-frame clones only, with some absent. The sample yields over 200,000 clones, 87% seen once. A remark on this clone: Its antigen is not identified.

The clonotype comes from a woman aged 18-35 years in good health and CMV-seropositive. The chain is built from TRBV4-1 and TRBJ1-1; D is unresolved. Sequenced: PBMCs. The CDR3 reads CASSQTGGGNTEAFF. In nucleotides, the CDR3 is TGCGCCAGCAGCCAGACGGGAGGAGGGAACACTGAAGCTTTCTTT.